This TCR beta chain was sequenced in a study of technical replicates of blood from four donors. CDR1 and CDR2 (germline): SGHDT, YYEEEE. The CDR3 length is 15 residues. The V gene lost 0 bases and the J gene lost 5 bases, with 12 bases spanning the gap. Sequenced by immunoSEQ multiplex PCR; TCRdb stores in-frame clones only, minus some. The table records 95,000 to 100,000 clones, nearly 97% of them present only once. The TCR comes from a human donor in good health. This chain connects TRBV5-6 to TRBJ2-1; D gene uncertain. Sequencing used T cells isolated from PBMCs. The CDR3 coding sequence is TGTGCCAGCAGCTTGGCCGCCGGAGAAAACAATGAGCAGTTCTTC. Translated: CASSLAAGENNEQFF.